Shown below are 16 T cell receptor beta chains from a single sample sequenced in a study of blood T cell repertoires in COVID-19. Generated by immunoSEQ multiplex PCR, the TCRdb table keeps only in-frame clones and is missing some. The data contain 150,000 to 180,000 clones, roughly 78% of them seen just once; the ten biggest clones take up under 2%. Sample: peripheral blood. The receptors originated from a man older than 75 with acute or convalescent COVID-19.

The chain combines TRBV7-2 with TRBJ2-1, with D tentatively TRBD2 (6 bases). V was shortened by 5 bases and J by 0 bases, with 11 bases between the two germline ends. This CDR3 region has 15 residues. The germline V gene encodes CDR1 SGHTA and CDR2 FQGNSA. The CDR3 DNA sequence: TGTGCCAGCAGCCCGACTAGGTCCTCCTACAATGAGCAGTTCTTC. Amino acid sequence: CASSPTRSSYNEQFF.

This clone has more than one count but fewer than ten. This rearrangement joins TRBV6-2 or TRBV6-3 to TRBJ1-1; D is possibly TRBD1 (6 bases). The CDR3 length is 16 residues. V was pared by 4 bases and J by 3 bases, with 18 bases between. CDR1 is MNHEY, CDR2 SVGEGT, per germline. As DNA, the CDR3 is TGTGCCAGCAGTTCCTATAACAGGGCTAGGGACACTGAAGCTTTCTTT. Its translation: CASSSYNRARDTEAFF.

The chain links TRBV20-1 to TRBJ1-5, with D perhaps matching TRBD1 (5 bases). Germline values: CDR1 DFQATT, CDR2 SNEGSKA (reference sequence). V shed 3 bases and J shed 2 bases, with 11 bases lying between them. CDR3 size: 14 residues. The CDR3 sequence is CSASSQGGNQPQHF. CDR3 nucleotide sequence: TGCAGTGCTAGTTCCCAGGGTGGCAATCAGCCCCAGCATTTT.

CDR3 region: CASSQETHRNYGYTF. For the CDR3, the DNA is TGTGCCAGCAGCCAAGAAACCCACAGAAACTATGGCTACACCTTC. The rearrangement joins TRBV3-1 (or the pseudogene TRBV3-2) to TRBJ1-2; no clear D gene. From germline, CDR1 is LGHDT and CDR2 YNNKEL (reference sequence). There are 15 residues in the CDR3. Between the trimmed V and J ends, which lost 0 bases and 2 bases, there was a span of 10 bases.

The V gene is TRBV3-1 (or the pseudogene TRBV3-2), the J gene TRBJ2-1, with D unclear. This CDR3 spans 15 amino acids. With 1 base removed from V and 0 bases from J, the gap between germline ends came to 7 bases. CDR1 and CDR2 from the germline V gene are LGHDT and YNNKEL (reference sequence). The CDR3 bases are TGTGCCAGCAGCCAAGGGCGGATCTCCTACAATGAGCAGTTCTTC. It codes for CASSQGRISYNEQFF.

The chain has TRBV5-1 and TRBJ2-1; D is undetermined. V lost 0 bases and J 4 bases, leaving 5 bases between the germline ends. There are 13 residues in the CDR3. From germline, CDR1 is SGHRS and CDR2 YFSETQ. CDR3: CASSLVQYNEQFF. Written as DNA, the CDR3 is TGCGCCAGCAGCTTGGTCCAGTACAATGAGCAGTTCTTC.

This chain uses TRBV12-3 or TRBV12-4 with TRBJ2-1; 7 bases are a match to TRBD1. Germline trimming cut 6 bases from V and 7 bases from J; bases unmatched to any gene: 6. This CDR3 comprises 13 residues. In nucleotides, the CDR3 is TGTGCCAGCAGAGCAACAGGGGTTAATGAGCAGTTCTTC. Translating it yields CASRATGVNEQFF.

The V and J genes are TRBV7-5 and TRBJ2-2; the table's D gene call, TRBD1, was not cross checked with the DNA. TRBV7-5 is a pseudogene segment. CDR3 length: 16 amino acids. CDR3 region: CARSYRQGEDTGELFF. CDR3 nucleotides: TGTGCCAGAAGCTATAGACAGGGGGAGGACACCGGGGAGCTGTTTTTT.

About this clone itself: Additional DNA sequences in this sample encode the identical CDR3. This chain joins TRBV11-3 and TRBJ1-5, with D hard to call. V was trimmed by 0 bases and J by 7 bases, leaving 7 bases between them. This CDR3 spans 13 amino acids. The V gene's germline CDR1 is SGHNT and CDR2 YENEEA. The CDR3 protein is CASSLEEGQPQHF. The CDR3 coding sequence is TGTGCCAGCAGCTTAGAGGAGGGACAGCCCCAGCATTTT.

This clone has only a few counts. V gene TRBV5-1 combines with J gene TRBJ1-1; a weak D match, TRBD1 (5 bases). V dropped 7 bases and J dropped 4 bases, with 17 bases sitting between them. The CDR3 spans 14 residues. Per germline, CDR1 SGHRS and CDR2 YFSETQ. The CDR3 loop is CASAPLGGGTEAFF. The CDR3 nucleotides are TGCGCCAGCGCCCCCCTCGGGGGAGGCACTGAAGCTTTCTTT.

The chain carries TRBV11-3 and TRBJ1-2; 9 bases agree with TRBD1. Germline V gene sequence: CDR1 SGHNT, CDR2 YENEEA. The length of the CDR3 is 13 residues. V shed 7 bases and J 8 bases; nucleotides not matched to a gene: 8. The CDR3 DNA sequence: TGTGCCAGCACCGGACAGGGGACAAGAGGCTACACCTTC. It encodes CASTGQGTRGYTF.

The table lists this clone with a few counts. CDR3 DNA: TGCGCCAGCAGCCAAGGAACATCTTATAACGGGTTTAATTCACCCCTCCACTTT. Its protein product is CASSQGTSYNGFNSPLHF. The chain uses TRBV4-1 and TRBJ1-6; the D is unclear. This CDR3 comprises 18 residues. The ends were cut back, 1 base at V and 6 bases at J, with 19 bases in the middle. Germline V lookup: CDR1 MGHRA, CDR2 YSYEKL.

The chain links TRBV6-2 or TRBV6-3 to TRBJ1-6, with 12 nucleotides matching TRBD1. J was trimmed by 7 bases and V by 2 bases; bases with no gene match: 12. This CDR3 comprises 19 residues. Germline V lookup: CDR1 MNHEY, CDR2 SVGEGT. In nucleotides, the CDR3 is TGTGCCAGCAGTTACCCTCCGGGACAGGGGGCACGAGAAAATTCACCCCTCCACTTT. Translation gives CASSYPPGQGARENSPLHF.

The V gene is TRBV18, the J gene TRBJ2-5, with unresolved D. Germline V gene sequence: CDR1 KGHSH, CDR2 LQKENI. The CDR3 extends over 14 amino acids. The V end lost 4 bases, the J end lost 2 bases, and 11 bases lay between the germline ends. The CDR3 region is CASSLENLQETQYF. The CDR3, as DNA: TGTGCCAGCTCACTAGAAAACTTACAAGAGACCCAGTACTTC.

The chain uses TRBV11-3 and TRBJ1-2; D remains ambiguous. V lost 3 bases to trimming and J lost 7 bases, with 9 bases between them. In germline, CDR1 is SGHNT, CDR2 YENEEA. The CDR3 is 12 residues long. This CDR3 reads CASSFSGSGYTF. The CDR3 DNA follows: TGTGCCAGCAGCTTTTCAGGTAGTGGCTACACCTTC.

This chain joins TRBV5-5 and TRBJ1-1; D gene uncertain. This CDR3 region has 12 residues. In germline, CDR1 is SGHKS, CDR2 YYEKEE (reference sequence). The V gene lost 6 bases and the J gene lost 1 base, with 7 bases spanning the gap. CDR3 DNA sequence: TGTGCCAGCACCCTAGGGAACACTGAAGCTTTCTTT. It encodes CASTLGNTEAFF.